This TCR beta chain appears in the sequencing data of a study of Graves' ophthalmopathy and Graves' hyperthyroidism. Overall study findings and caveats: Most expanded clonotypes from thyroid (those above 0.001 frequency) were also found in blood.

Stable hyperthyroidism referred to disease that showed no ophthalmopathy within 18 months of follow-up. The authors amplified TCR beta CDR3 regions, and they did so from RNA transcripts for repertoire sequencing. RT-PCR with HTBI primers came first, then second-round multiplex PCR. MiXCR, applied by TCRdb to the multiplex PCR reads, yields one record per CDR3 protein. The sample has roughly 350,000 distinct CDR3 sequences; 17% are singletons. The V gene's germline CDR1 is SGHRS and CDR2 YFSETQ. The length of the CDR3 is 15 residues. With 4 bases clipped from V and 7 bases from J, the junction kept 10 bases outside the gene matches. In this sample, this clonotype turned up many times. The antigen remains unidentified.

This TCR was sampled from an adult woman with stable Graves' hyperthyroidism. The V call is TRBV5-1, the J call TRBJ2-7, with 11 bases fitting TRBD2. Specimen: peripheral blood. In nucleotides, the CDR3 is TGCGCCAGCAGCCAACTAGCGGGAGAGTCAAAGGAGCAGTACTTC. Its protein product is CASSQLAGESKEQYF.